The clone carrying this TCR beta chain was seen ten or more times. Antigen specificity is unknown. CDR3 length: 14 residues. Combining a sample-barcoded 5' primer with a J-beta primer mix, a second PCR ran for roughly 7 to 12 cycles. Using its own MiXCR run on the 5' RACE reads, TCRdb lists one record per CDR3 protein. The sample has hundreds of thousands of distinct CDR3 sequences; roughly 30% are singletons. The sample originates from a study of blood T cells in healthy people across ages. Findings and limits, study-wide: Donor CMV infection status was unknown, possibly confounding age-related changes in expanded clonotypes. The fall in TCR beta diversity per million T cells was roughly linear with age.

The source of this sequence is a woman aged 80 or over in good health. The chain carries TRBV21-1 and TRBJ2-7; no DNA check was done on the table's D call, TRBD2. TRBV21-1 is an annotated pseudogene. The sequenced sample was blood. Here the CDR3 DNA reads TGTGCCAGCCCGCCCCGGGCCTCCGGCTACGAGCAGTACTTC. Amino acids: CASPPRASGYEQYF.